This T cell receptor (beta chain) was obtained from a study of long-term antiretroviral therapy in people with HIV (dated by TCRdb to 2022 to 2024). As for the study more broadly: Collection of the earliest samples took place about a decade ahead of the 2015 WHO recommendation for immediate ART, at a time when ART was typically delayed until CD4 counts fell. About 35% of the 30 participants with HIV were female. From 25 to 30 adults with confirmed HIV infection, the cohort provided some 200 cryopreserved PBMC samples, gathered serially across a mean of about 6 years (range 1-12). This retrospective serial study examined whether starting ART and sustained HIV suppression were associated with changes in the composition and diversity of the TRB repertoire in peripheral blood. No cross-contamination during QIAcube processing was shown when test extractions of a monoclonal T-cell line were performed alongside about 30 polyclonal samples.

Study-wide findings and limitations: Expanded TRB clones identified before ART initiation dominated the repertoire across all time points, though the dominance fluctuated and decreased in many PLHIV after ART. The samples span the years 2004 to 2017, and the ART regimens used may be less effective than current regimens. Limited PBMC availability meant only the TCR beta chain was sequenced, without alpha chain pairing. A significant increase in TRB diversity was found to be associated with ART initiation, although TRB diversity was observed to remain significantly below that of transplant donor controls even after long-term ART. CDR3 length ranges in HIV repertoires were narrower than in controls, and network structure suggested an antigen-experienced repertoire with only a slight naive shift after ART. Inferences about post-ART repertoire changes are limited because no data were available on ART adherence, viral resistance or therapy changes. Because pre-ART samples had limited cell numbers, unsorted PBMC were profiled rather than sorted CD4+ and CD8+ T cells.

Trimming accounts for 6 bases at V and 4 bases at J, while the number of junction bases matched to no gene is 5. From the cysteine through the phenylalanine, the CDR3 covers 15 amino acids. The entry retains the CDR3 DNA only, 45 bases that are in frame from base 1. Via the germline V gene, CDR1 is MNHNS and CDR2 SASEGT. This clone came up once. The clone's antigen remains unknown. No base-level quality is on record; no much larger clone is a single base apart. Participants were included only if at least one PBMC sample before ART initiation and at least two post-ART samples were available. All participants with HIV were treated in the United States of America. Before DNA extraction, cryopreserved samples of 1-10 million PBMC were thawed and washed. At the time of the earliest PBMC sample, participants with HIV were aged between about 23 and 54 years. PBMC samples from each participant spanned 1-4 timepoints before ART initiation and 2-8 timepoints after ART initiation, with a median of 7 samples. For every participant, serial HIV viral load, CD4+ T-cell count, ART history and demographic data were obtained. Using a Qiagen kit on a QIAcube, genomic DNA was extracted from unsorted PBMC, with samples processed in batches of 12.

The immunoSEQ hsTCRB v3.0 assay was used at survey level resolution to sequence the TRB variable region. A depth of roughly 35,000-50,000 T-cell genomes per sample was targeted for TRB sequencing. TRB libraries were pooled and sequenced on an Illumina MiSeq using a v3 150-cycle kit. The source study handled its data this way. Repertoire analysis ran in R within a reproducible Nextflow workflow covering QC, data transformation and analysis. LymphoSeq2, an R package for exploring AIRR-Seq data, was used to implement custom analyses. Several samples that yielded fewer than 5000 total TRB sequences were excluded, so that more than 150 HIV repertoires were analyzed. Among the roughly 190 retained HIV repertoires, fewer than 65 were collected before ART initiation and around 130 after ART initiation. Each repertoire was downsampled to 5000 TRB nucleotide sequences, and summary statistics were averaged across 100 downsampling iterations. The analysis kept only TRB sequences whose CDR3 regions were at least seven amino acids long. Diversity was assessed using a clonality score derived from Shannon entropy and using the Gini coefficient. In the repertoire networks, any two of the top 5000 CDR3 amino acid sequences were linked whenever the two sequences differed by an edit distance of one. For TRB CDR3 amino acid sequences, antigen specificity groups and MHC restriction were predicted with GLIPH2. Known CMV, EBV, HIV or tissue antigen associations were flagged by matching CDR3 amino acid sequences against VDJdb and McPAS-TCR. Pre-ART, post-ART and control groups were compared with Wilcoxon signed-rank tests and Holm-Bonferroni correction. TCRdb obtained this table from immuneACCESS and retained in-frame rearrangements with V and J assigned. These tables miss some clones; where compared with another copy, unresolved V genes account for less than half of the shortfall, and the remainder is unexplained. V, J and clone size were drawn from that table, and D and trimming were deduced from the DNA. For this sample the table gives 11,000 or so clones, of which roughly 79% were detected only once. The ten most abundant clones make up around 10% of the sample.

Sample: unsorted PBMCs, taken 0.8 years before starting antiretroviral therapy. The chain employs TRBV6-1 and TRBJ2-1, and TRBD2 matches 11 of the central bases. This clonotype was sampled from a woman in her forties with HIV. The DNA sequence follows: TGTGCCAGCAGCGGTGGGACTAGCGGATACAATGAGCAGTTCTTC. It encodes CASSGGTSGYNEQFF.